This T cell receptor beta chain comes out of a study of cytomegalovirus exposure and HLA in healthy donors (dated by TCRdb to about 2017). For context, the study as a whole: In an earlier analysis of approximately 640 of the donors, 250 to 350 Gb of sequence data and some 100 million unique TCR beta sequences from about 190 million T cells were reported. An early release that covered about 600 HLA-typed donors contained about 300 gigabases of sequencing data and roughly 84 million unique TCR sequences. Of the roughly 420 genotyped donors, less than 90% were placed in the genetic ancestry cluster associated with self-reported Caucasian donors. The study aimed to test whether signatures of past pathogen exposure could be identified by cataloging public T cell receptors. The T cell repertoires of under 750 subjects were profiled by immunosequencing and related to cytomegalovirus serostatus. In addition to the first cohort of approximately 670 subjects, a separate validation cohort of 100 to 150 different subjects was used. To predict cytomegalovirus infection status, the study brought together high-throughput TCR immunosequencing, statistical association of individual TCRs with disease status, and machine learning. A later analysis re-examined previously published TCR beta repertoires from hundreds of donors and added high-resolution HLA genotyping to investigate patterns of TCR occurrence. In the later analysis, no new phenotypic data were used to find candidate immune exposures; instead, reliance was placed on TCR beta sequences and their occurrence across donors. An earlier analysis of about 620 of the donors applied high-throughput TCR beta sequencing to assess whether each TCR beta V gene segment acted as functional or pseudogenic. Alongside the repertoire data, information on donor age, sex, ethnicity and CMV serostatus was compiled. A later genetic analysis used genome-wide SNP genotypes for about 65% of the 666 donors, treating that subset as a discovery cohort. Every repertoire in the discovery cohort had been generated on one and the same sequencing platform. Both class I and class II loci were covered by HLA typing, at four-digit resolution. Typing coverage varied by locus: about 629-640 donors for A, B, C, DRB1 and DQB1; approximately 520 for DQA1; some 610 for DPA1; 450 to 480 for DPB1. Roughly 5 DR-DQ haplotypes were handled as single units for association and clustering, since linkage in the cohort was strong. Among around 400 genotyped donors of the cohort, an average of around 240,000 unique TCR beta nucleotide sequences was sequenced per donor, of which 15% to 20% were non-productive. General findings and caveats noted by the study authors: A later analysis found that HLA-associated TCR beta chains were more clonally expanded and had lower generation probabilities than equally common non-associated chains. At a false discovery rate of 0.05, a later analysis linked some 17,000 TCR beta sequences to specific HLA alleles. When HLA alleles, especially DR and DQ, strongly co-occurred, TCR associations were difficult to assign to individual alleles. A further reported finding was that TCR beta sequences accurately predicted the HLA-A and HLA-B alleles for most subjects in the first cohort. Most TCR sequences were seen in very few donors, while some public TCRs were found in many individuals. In a later analysis, most CMV-associated TCR beta chains were found to appear HLA-restricted, with HLA associations seemingly driven largely by CMV exposure. Because counts were too low, 15 to 20 rarely observed V segments, including chromosome 9 orphons, were excluded from the earlier analysis of a few hundred of the donors. In an earlier analysis of around 600 of the donors, most TCR beta V segments appeared in productive rearrangements about 90% or about 30% of the time, broadly matching IMGT annotations. HLA typing was unavailable for some donors at each locus, so association tests used only the typed subset. Correlated functional status among segregating V segments might reflect linkage disequilibrium, but an unknown experimental factor could not be ruled out. In the study, around 150 TCR beta chains were listed as associated with cytomegalovirus. Three of the identified cytomegalovirus-associated TCR beta chains were confirmed in vitro to be specific for cytomegalovirus antigens. CMV serostatus was the only immune exposure information available for the cohort. In a later analysis, TCR association rates were found to vary across HLA loci, with the most associated TCRs seen for DRB1 alleles and the fewest for HLA-C alleles. Only TCR beta chains were sequenced in this cohort, and the absence of alpha or paired-chain data limited detectable features. Roughly uniform sequencing depth across donors was assumed in presence/absence analyses, although this assumption may not hold. A cluster of highly shared sequence variants was judged likely to be a technical artifact of the sequencing pipeline. A later analysis reported that several top co-occurrence clusters appeared linked to parvovirus B19, influenza, CMV and Epstein-Barr virus. A later genetic analysis associated a missense DCLRE1C variant with V-gene and J-gene trimming of TCR beta chains, and an independent cohort replicated the association. In both the original and validation cohorts, the classifier was reported to diagnose cytomegalovirus status with high specificity and sensitivity. Compared with the roughly 670-donor mean, donors in an Asian-associated ancestry cluster had fewer N-insertions in productive TCRs, according to a later genetic analysis. The authors suggested that the approach could potentially be extended to other disease states and immunological phenotypes. Some IMGT-functional V segments, including TRBV6-2 and TRBV6-3, could not be told apart with the 87-base-pair reads, so those segments were excluded.

In total, roughly 670 healthy bone marrow donors made up the cohort. At the time of sampling, all cohort members were nominally healthy, though unrecorded immune exposures were likely present. The donor tested CMV seronegative and was one of the 352 seronegative cohort members. Each donor provided a peripheral blood sample, and peripheral blood mononuclear cells were used for TCR beta sequencing. The Qiagen DNeasy Blood Extraction Kit was used to extract genomic DNA from the blood cell samples. From cysteine to phenylalanine, the CDR3 is 13 amino acids long. Of the read, only the CDR3 DNA is kept; its 39 bases are in frame from base 1. V lost 3 bases and J lost 8 bases, and the count of bases not matched to a germline gene is 8. CDR1 is given as GTSNPN and CDR2 as SVGIG, both from the germline V gene (reference sequence). The library was built by means of the immunoSEQ multiplex PCR assay. The multiplex PCR relied on a mix of 60 forward primers for TCR Vbeta segments and 13 reverse primers for TCR Jbeta segments. The CDR3 region of rearranged TCR beta genes was amplified from genomic DNA with a multiplex PCR assay. Amplified TCR beta libraries were sequenced as 87-base-pair reads on the Illumina HiSeq System. The original pipeline was this. Across the 700 or so repertoires, a later analysis counted tens of millions of unique TCR beta chains, roughly 11 million of which were shared by at least two donors. A nearest-neighbor algorithm error-corrected the raw reads and collapsed the reads into unique sequences, merging closely related sequences to remove PCR and sequencing errors. V, D and J gene segments were assigned by aligning CDR3 sequences to IMGT reference sequences. Each retained sequence needed at least a six-nucleotide match to both a V gene segment and a J gene segment. A rearrangement was called productive if the CDR3 had no stop codons and remained in frame with V and J, and every other rearrangement was called non-productive. CDR3 was defined according to IMGT convention as the region running from the second conserved V-encoded cysteine to the conserved J-encoded phenylalanine. The earlier analysis of around 640 of the donors excluded sequences that lacked an unambiguous match to a single V gene segment. An earlier analysis of fewer than 750 of the donors classified V segments as functional when productive rearrangements were above 56.7% and as segregating when the standard deviation between donors was above 5%. A statistical classification framework was built to diagnose cytomegalovirus status from the catalog of TCR beta chain sequences. In a later analysis, TCR nucleotide sequences were compared against IMGT/GENE-DB human TR gene sequences so that V and J genes could be assigned. The TCRdist pipeline was used in a later analysis to assign CDR3 sequences and most-parsimonious VDJ recombination scenarios. A later analysis defined each TCR beta chain by its CDR3 amino acid sequence plus V-gene family, and excluded reads lacking a unique V-gene family. A later analysis removed 592 highly shared, low-generation-probability nucleotide sequences to deal with suspected cross-contamination and a sequencing artifact. For each public chain, a later analysis derived a clonal expansion index from normalized ranks of inferred template counts within each repertoire. In a later analysis, generation probabilities were computed with a VDJ recombination model fitted to out-of-frame rearrangements, and the resulting probabilities were checked against IGoR. In a later analysis, hypergeometric tests were used to score TCR-TCR, TCR-HLA and TCR-CMV co-occurrence, with a repertoire-size bias correction applied to TCR pairs. In a later analysis, false discovery rates were estimated by permuting HLA or CMV assignments 20 times. In a later analysis, co-occurring TCRs were grouped using DBSCAN, with TCRdist sequence similarity added in when clustering inside HLA-allele-positive subsets. Repertoires with fewer than 30,000 or more than 120,000 public chains, plus five repertoires with anomalous nucleotide sharing, were excluded from co-occurrence clustering. TCRdb provides this immuneACCESS table in a form limited to in-frame rearrangements. Some clones are lacking; in checked studies, under half of them reflect an unresolved V gene, and why the rest are absent is not known. The D gene and trimming were derived from the DNA, and the V and J assignments and clone size from that table. The sample yields around 190,000 clones; about 80% were counted once. In total, the top ten clones hold roughly 0.99% of the sample.

As for this clone: Its binding antigen is unknown. Qualities for individual bases were not recorded, and no much larger clone is one base off.

Sequencing was carried out using PBMCs. The sequence is built from TRBV30 and TRBJ1-2; 8 bases in between match TRBD1. The receptor's source is a woman between 40 and 50 years old in good health and CMV-seronegative. The nucleotide sequence is TGTGCCTGGAGCTATACAGGGGGAGAGGGCTACACCTTC. The encoded protein is CAWSYTGGEGYTF. Joined to the reference TRBV30 and TRBJ1-2 proteins, this CDR3 gives the full variable domain: SQTIHQWPATLVQPVGSPLSLECTVEGTSNPNLYWYRQAAGRGLQLLFYSVGIGQISSEVPQNLSASRPQDRQFILSSKKLLLSDSGFYLCAWSYTGGEGYTFGSGTRLTVV.